This T cell receptor beta chain was captured in a study of cytomegalovirus exposure and HLA in healthy donors (dated 2017 in TCRdb). For context, the study as a whole: According to an earlier analysis of several hundred of the donors, about 179 million T cells yielded 117 million unique TCR beta sequences and approximately 300 Gb of sequence data. An early release covering 500 to 750 HLA-typed donors comprised approximately 300 gigabases of sequencing data and approximately 80 million unique TCR sequences. Among the approximately 420 genotyped donors, 75% to 90% belonged to the genetic ancestry cluster associated with self-reported Caucasian donors. The study aimed to test whether cataloging public T cell receptors could reveal signatures of past pathogen exposure. The T cell repertoires of 666 subjects were profiled by immunosequencing and related to cytomegalovirus serostatus. In addition to the first cohort of roughly 670 subjects, a separate validation cohort of about 120 different subjects was used. To predict cytomegalovirus infection status, the study combined high-throughput TCR immunosequencing, statistical association of individual TCRs with disease status, and machine learning. In a later analysis, previously published TCR beta repertoires from several hundred donors were re-analyzed and high-resolution HLA genotyping was added so that TCR occurrence patterns could be studied. In the later analysis, no new phenotypic data were used to find candidate immune exposures; instead, reliance was placed on TCR beta sequences and their occurrence across donors. In an earlier analysis of 587 of the donors, high-throughput TCR beta sequencing was used to judge whether each TCR beta V gene segment behaved as functional or pseudogenic. Donor age, sex, ethnicity and CMV serostatus were compiled together with the repertoire data. A later genetic analysis used genome-wide SNP genotypes for about 65% of the 666 donors, treating that subset as a discovery cohort. Every repertoire in the discovery cohort had been generated on one and the same sequencing platform. HLA typing included class I and class II loci at four-digit resolution. Typing coverage varied by locus: roughly 620-640 donors for A, B, C, DRB1 and DQB1; approximately 560 for DQA1; over 600 for DPA1; under 490 for DPB1. Because of strong linkage in the cohort, five DR-DQ haplotypes were treated as single units for association and clustering. Among some 410 genotyped donors of the cohort, an average of about 240,000 unique TCR beta nucleotide sequences were sequenced per donor, 15% to 20% of them non-productive.

Study-wide findings and limitations: According to the authors, the approach could potentially be generalized to other disease states and immunological phenotypes. In this cohort, only TCR beta chains were sequenced, and detectable features were limited by the absence of alpha or paired-chain data. In a later analysis, HLA-associated TCR beta chains showed more clonal expansion and lower generation probabilities than non-associated chains that were equally common. Correlated functional status among segregating V segments might reflect linkage disequilibrium, but an unknown experimental factor could not be ruled out. According to a later genetic analysis, donors in an Asian-associated ancestry cluster had fewer N-insertions in productive TCRs than the approximately 700-donor mean. In vitro tests confirmed that a few of the cytomegalovirus-associated TCR beta chains recognize cytomegalovirus antigens. The study gave a list of more than 150 TCR beta chains associated with cytomegalovirus. Because counts were too low, roughly 18 rarely observed V segments, including chromosome 9 orphons, were left out of the earlier analysis of 500 to 650 of the donors. HLA typing was unavailable for some donors at each locus, so association tests used only the typed subset. Roughly uniform sequencing depth across donors was assumed in presence/absence analyses, although this assumption may not hold. The classifier was reported to diagnose cytomegalovirus status with high specificity and sensitivity in both the original cohort and the validation cohort. The only immune exposure information available for the cohort was CMV serostatus. In a later analysis, several top co-occurrence clusters were reported to appear linked to parvovirus B19, influenza, CMV and Epstein-Barr virus. Strong co-occurrence of HLA alleles, especially DR and DQ, made assigning TCR associations to individual alleles difficult. The sequencing pipeline was judged likely to have produced a cluster of highly shared sequence variants as a technical artifact. In a later analysis, most CMV-associated TCR beta chains were found to appear HLA-restricted, with HLA associations seemingly driven largely by CMV exposure. In a later genetic analysis, a missense DCLRE1C variant was associated with V-gene and J-gene trimming of TCR beta chains, and the association was replicated in an independent cohort. In a later analysis, TCR association rates were found to vary across HLA loci, with the most associated TCRs seen for DRB1 alleles and the fewest for HLA-C alleles. In an earlier analysis of more than 500 of the donors, most TCR beta V segments appeared in productive rearrangements about 90% or about 30% of the time, broadly matching IMGT annotations. A further reported finding was that TCR beta sequences accurately predicted the HLA-A and HLA-B alleles for most subjects in the first cohort. Specific HLA alleles were associated with 15,000 to 20,000 TCR beta sequences at a false discovery rate of 0.05 in a later analysis. Some IMGT-functional V segments, including TRBV6-2 and TRBV6-3, could not be told apart with the 87-base-pair reads, so those segments were excluded. Across donors, most TCR sequences were observed very rarely, whereas some public TCRs were present in many individuals.

In total, fewer than 750 healthy bone marrow donors made up the cohort. All cohort members were sampled while nominally healthy, although unrecorded immune exposures were likely present. The donor was CMV seropositive and was included in the group of 250 to 300 seropositive cohort members. Each donor provided a peripheral blood sample, and peripheral blood mononuclear cells were used for TCR beta sequencing. Genomic DNA extraction from the blood cell samples was performed with the Qiagen DNeasy Blood Extraction Kit. To prepare the library, the immunoSEQ multiplex PCR assay was applied. The multiplex PCR relied on a mix of 60 forward primers for TCR Vbeta segments and 13 reverse primers for TCR Jbeta segments. The CDR3 region of rearranged TCR beta genes was amplified from genomic DNA by a multiplex PCR assay. Amplified TCR beta libraries were sequenced as 87-base-pair reads on the Illumina HiSeq System. The study's processing was this. Across the 700 or so repertoires, a later analysis counted about 81 million unique TCR beta chains, approximately 10 million of which were shared by at least two donors. Raw reads were error-corrected and collapsed into unique sequences with a nearest-neighbor algorithm that merged closely related sequences to remove PCR and sequencing errors. Alignment of CDR3 sequences to IMGT reference sequences was used to assign V, D and J gene segments. Each retained sequence needed at least a six-nucleotide match to both a V gene segment and a J gene segment. A rearrangement was called productive if the CDR3 had no stop codons and remained in frame with V and J, and every other rearrangement was called non-productive. CDR3 was defined according to IMGT convention as the region running from the second conserved V-encoded cysteine to the conserved J-encoded phenylalanine. In an earlier analysis of around 570 of the donors, sequences lacking an unambiguous match to a single V gene segment were excluded. In an earlier analysis of a few hundred of the donors, V segments were called functional above 56.7% productive rearrangements and were called segregating when the between-donor standard deviation exceeded 5%. To diagnose cytomegalovirus status from the catalog of TCR beta chain sequences, a statistical classification framework was built. A later analysis assigned V and J genes by comparing TCR nucleotide sequences with IMGT/GENE-DB human TR gene sequences. The TCRdist pipeline was used in a later analysis to assign CDR3 sequences and most-parsimonious VDJ recombination scenarios. A later analysis defined each TCR beta chain by its CDR3 amino acid sequence plus V-gene family, and excluded reads lacking a unique V-gene family. In a later analysis, nearly 600 highly shared, low-generation-probability nucleotide sequences were removed to address suspected cross-contamination and a sequencing artifact. For each public chain, a later analysis derived a clonal expansion index from normalized ranks of inferred template counts within each repertoire. In a later analysis, generation probabilities were computed with a VDJ recombination model fitted to out-of-frame rearrangements, and the resulting probabilities were checked against IGoR. A later analysis scored TCR-TCR, TCR-HLA and TCR-CMV co-occurrence with hypergeometric tests, applying a repertoire-size bias correction to TCR pairs. A later analysis estimated false discovery rates by permuting HLA or CMV assignments 20 times. In a later analysis, co-occurring TCRs were grouped using DBSCAN, with TCRdist sequence similarity added in when clustering inside HLA-allele-positive subsets. Co-occurrence clustering excluded repertoires with fewer than 30,000 or more than 120,000 public chains, plus five with anomalous nucleotide sharing. Not all clones reach the TCRdb copy of this immuneACCESS table, which keeps in-frame sequences only. Checked studies attribute under half of the gap to unresolved V genes and leave the rest unexplained. For V, J and clone size, that table is used; D and trimming come from the DNA. The sample table records approximately 140,000 clones; 55% to 70% of these occur just once. The ten most abundant clones make up roughly 6.4% of the sample.

Regarding this clone: No cognate antigen has been identified for it. No qualities accompany the bases; no much larger clone lies one base away.

Trimming takes 6 bases off V and 5 bases off J; junction bases not matched to a gene: 4. The CDR3 starts with the cysteine, ends with the phenylalanine, and has 13 residues. Just CDR3 DNA is preserved here, 39 bases in frame from base 1. As encoded in the germline V gene, CDR1 is ENHRY while CDR2 is SYGVKD. The TCR sequence derives from a woman in her sixties or seventies in good health and CMV-seropositive. Material for sequencing was PBMCs. The V and J genes are TRBV10-3 and TRBJ1-5, with 7 bases aligning to TRBD1. The bases read TGTGCCATCAGACAGGGGTTGGATCAGCCCCAGCATTTT. It encodes CAIRQGLDQPQHF.